This T cell receptor beta chain derives from a study of blood T cell repertoires in COVID-19. Using immunoSEQ multiplex PCR, the repertoire was profiled, and TCRdb retains in-frame clones only, with some absent. Seen here are hundreds of thousands of clones, around 92% observed once, and the top ten hold roughly a tenth. CDR3 length equals 15 residues. V lost 6 bases, J lost 0 bases, and 15 bases lay in between. CDR1 and CDR2 (germline): SQVTM, ANQGSEA. The clonotype was recovered from a woman in her 30s who had recovered from COVID-19. What was sequenced was PBMCs or T cells enriched from blood (not recorded which). This rearrangement joins TRBV29-1 to TRBJ1-5, with unresolved D. CDR3 region: CSVLCGEYSNQPQHF. The DNA of the CDR3 is TGCAGCGTATTGTGCGGGGAATATAGCAATCAGCCCCAGCATTTT.